The 6 T cell receptor beta chains presented below share a single source sample, sequenced in a study of response to subunit inactivated influenza vaccine. TCRdb fed the RT-PCR reads into MiXCR, producing one record per CDR3 protein. Counted here are a few hundred thousand distinct CDR3 sequences, 22% occurring once; the ten biggest clones make up under 13%. The sequencing used PBMCs from blood, collected 21 months after vaccination. Source of these receptors: a man aged 50-75 years who received an inactivated influenza vaccine.

The sample holds a few counts of this clonotype. This chain connects TRBV20-1 to TRBJ1-4; D remains unclear. Trimming left V 1 base short and J 8 bases short, with 17 bases between. The CDR3 consists of 15 residues. The germline V gene has CDR1 DFQATT and CDR2 SNEGSKA (reference sequence). The CDR3: CSARARNAPFEKLFF. CDR3 DNA sequence: TGCAGTGCTAGAGCGCGCAACGCCCCCTTCGAAAAACTGTTTTTT.

This clonotype was found a few times. V usage is TRBV20-1 and J usage is TRBJ1-1, with D unclear. Germline V CDR1 and CDR2: DFQATT, SNEGSKA (reference sequence). This CDR3 has 14 residues. V lost 7 bases, J lost 3 bases, and 18 bases lay in between. CDR3 sequence (DNA): TGCAGTGTTCGAGGGATCAGTTGGGACACTGAAGCTTTCTTT. This codes for CSVRGISWDTEAFF.

The table lists this clonotype with many counts. This sequence joins TRBV6-1 and TRBJ1-5, with D possibly TRBD1 on 6 matching bases. Looked up from germline, CDR1 is MNHNS and CDR2 is SASEGT. Between the trimmed V and J ends, which lost 1 base and 4 bases, there was a span of 8 bases. The CDR3 length is 14 residues. CDR3 DNA: TGTGCCAGCAGTGAAGAAACAGGGAATCAGCCCCAGCATTTT. Its protein is CASSEETGNQPQHF.

This clonotype has more than one count but fewer than ten. The chain carries TRBV2 and TRBJ2-3; 8 bases line up with TRBD2. J gave up 0 bases and V 8 bases, and 7 bases lay outside the gene matches. CDR1 and CDR2 from the germline V gene are SNHLY and FYNNEI. This CDR3 region has 15 residues. The CDR3 region is CASSRTSRSTDTQYF. The CDR3 DNA reads TGTGCCAGCTCCCGGACTAGCCGCAGCACAGATACGCAGTATTTT. The whole variable domain, remainder taken from reference TRBV2 and TRBJ2-3, is EPEVTQTPSHQVTQMGQEVILRCVPISNHLYFYWYRQILGQKVEFLVSFYNNEISEKSEIFDDQFSVERPDGSNFTLKIRSTKLEDSAMYFCASSRTSRSTDTQYFGPGTRLTVL.

V gene TRBV27 combines with J gene TRBJ2-1, with a tentative D call TRBD1 (5 bases). V lost 3 bases, J lost 7 bases, and 16 bases lay in between. The CDR3 totals 15 residues. Germline V CDR1 and CDR2: MNHEY, SMNVEV (reference sequence). CDR3 in DNA: TGTGCCAGCAGTTTTCAAGGGGCAGTTTTAAATGAGCAGTTCTTC. Its translation is CASSFQGAVLNEQFF.

This chain connects TRBV29-1 to TRBJ2-2, with TRBD2 identical over 13 bases. V was clipped by 4 bases and J by 2 bases; unmatched bases: 4. Germline CDR1 SQVTM, CDR2 ANQGSEA. The CDR3 spans 16 residues. CDR3 DNA sequence: TGCAGCGTTGGACTAGCGGGAGGAATTAACACCGGGGAGCTGTTTTTT. Translated: CSVGLAGGINTGELFF.